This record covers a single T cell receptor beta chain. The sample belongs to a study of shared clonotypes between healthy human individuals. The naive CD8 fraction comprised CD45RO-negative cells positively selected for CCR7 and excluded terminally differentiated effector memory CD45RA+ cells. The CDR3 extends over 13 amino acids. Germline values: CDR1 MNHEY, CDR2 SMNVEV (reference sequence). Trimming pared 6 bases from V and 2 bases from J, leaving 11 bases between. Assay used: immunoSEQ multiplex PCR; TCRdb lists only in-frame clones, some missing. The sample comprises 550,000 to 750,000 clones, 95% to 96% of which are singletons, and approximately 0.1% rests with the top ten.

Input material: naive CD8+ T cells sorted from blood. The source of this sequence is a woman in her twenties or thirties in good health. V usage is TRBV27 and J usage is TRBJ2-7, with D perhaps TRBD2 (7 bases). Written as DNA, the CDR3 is TGTGCCAGCAGCCACGGGGGGCCCTACGAGCAGTACTTC. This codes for CASSHGGPYEQYF.